These 22 T cell receptor beta chains were all obtained from the same sample, sequenced in a study of blood T cell repertoires in COVID-19. Here immunoSEQ multiplex PCR was the method, and the copy in TCRdb shows in-frame clones only, minus some. The sample has roughly 170,000 clones; approximately 87% are singletons. Sequencing was carried out using peripheral blood. Every receptor here comes from a woman aged 18-29 years who had recovered from COVID-19.

This chain links TRBV4-3 with TRBJ2-1, with 10 bases fitting TRBD2. CDR3 size: 17 residues. The junction had 11 bases not matched to a gene; V was cut back by 1 base and J by 8 bases. Germline loops: CDR1 LGHNA, CDR2 YSLEER. In nucleotides, the CDR3 is TGCGCCAGCAGCCAAGGGTTTCTAGCGGGAGTCTCGCATGAGCAGTTCTTC. Translating it yields CASSQGFLAGVSHEQFF.

Note on this clone: This CDR3 is also generated by other DNA sequences in the sample. The chain employs TRBV9 and TRBJ1-5; TRBD1 agrees at 10 bases. The CDR3 is 15 residues long. V trimming: 0 bases; J trimming: 4 bases; junction bases outside the gene matches: 1. Germline values: CDR1 SGDLS, CDR2 YYNGEE. CDR3 residues: CASSVGDRGNQPQHF. The CDR3, as DNA: TGTGCCAGCAGCGTAGGGGACAGGGGTAATCAGCCCCAGCATTTT.

This chain joins TRBV5-1 and TRBJ2-3; 8 bases match TRBD2. V gave up 0 bases and J gave up 2 bases; unmatched junction bases: 5. This CDR3 region has 16 residues. Germline CDR1 SGHRS, CDR2 YFSETQ. The CDR3 protein is CASSLGSGSITDTQYF. The CDR3 coding sequence is TGCGCCAGCAGCTTGGGGAGCGGGAGTATCACAGATACGCAGTATTTT.

The gene calls are TRBV1 and TRBJ2-5; the table's D call of TRBD1 was not tested on the DNA. TRBV1 is flagged as a pseudogene. This CDR3 spans 13 amino acids. In DNA, the CDR3 is TGCACCAGCAGCCAAGGGGGCGAAGAGACCCAGTACTTC. Its translation: CTSSQGGEETQYF.

V and J are TRBV4-3 and TRBJ2-2, with D uncertain. The length of the CDR3 is 16 residues. Germline loops: CDR1 LGHNA, CDR2 YSLEER. Trimming removed 0 bases from V and 4 bases from J, with 12 bases in between. The CDR3 DNA follows: TGCGCCAGCAGCCAAGACCCTAACCCATTCACCGGGGAGCTGTTTTTT. Translating it yields CASSQDPNPFTGELFF.

This chain joins TRBV6-5 and TRBJ1-3, with D perhaps matching TRBD1 (5 bases). V lost 6 bases and J 2 bases, leaving 11 bases between the germline ends. Looked up from germline, CDR1 is MNHEY and CDR2 is SVGAGI. This CDR3 has 14 residues. The CDR3 reads CASSFGQAGNTIYF. As DNA, the CDR3 is TGTGCCAGCAGCTTCGGACAAGCTGGAAACACCATATATTTT.

The chain links TRBV29-1 to TRBJ2-1; TRBD2 might be the D (5 bases). The CDR3 sequence is 10 residues long. Germline CDR1 reads SQVTM; CDR2 reads ANQGSEA. V shed 7 bases and J shed 8 bases, with 9 bases lying between them. This CDR3 reads CSALGDEQFF. As DNA, the CDR3 is TGCAGCGCCCTCGGGGATGAGCAGTTCTTC.

This clone was seen only a few times. The chain is built from TRBV5-1 and TRBJ2-3, with TRBD2 matching over 8 bases. This CDR3 is 16 amino acids long. Germline CDR1 is SGHRS and CDR2 is YFSETQ. Trimming took 4 bases from V and 5 from J; bases not matched to a gene: 12. The CDR3 sequence is CASSPVSSGIGDTQYF. In DNA form, the CDR3 reads TGCGCCAGCAGCCCCGTAAGTAGCGGGATAGGAGATACGCAGTATTTT.

The chain carries TRBV19 and TRBJ2-1; tentative D call: TRBD2 (7 bases). The germline V gene encodes CDR1 LNHDA and CDR2 SQIVND (reference sequence). The CDR3 consists of 15 residues. Trimming took 2 bases from V and 4 from J, leaving 12 bases between them. CDR3 nucleotides: TGTGCCAGTAGTATAAGGAGCGGGACATACAATGAGCAGTTCTTC. Translating it yields CASSIRSGTYNEQFF.

This chain connects TRBV3-1 (or the pseudogene TRBV3-2) to TRBJ2-6; 10 bases line up with TRBD1. The CDR3 consists of 17 residues. CDR1 is LGHDT and CDR2 is YNNKEL in the germline V gene (reference sequence). Losses at the gene ends were 1 base for V and 2 bases for J; bases not matched to a gene: 2. The CDR3 sequence: CASSQGTGGTGANVLTF. The CDR3 DNA reads TGTGCCAGCAGCCAAGGGACAGGGGGGACTGGGGCCAACGTCCTGACTTTC.

In this sample, this clone turned up a few times. The same CDR3 arises from other DNA sequences in this sample as well. This chain uses TRBV9 with TRBJ1-6; 8 bases agree with TRBD1. Germline CDR1 is SGDLS and CDR2 is YYNGEE. The CDR3 is 15 residues long. Losses at the gene ends were 5 bases for V and 7 bases for J; bases not matched to a gene: 8. The DNA of the CDR3 is TGTGCCAGCAGGCATGGACAGGGAGAAAATTCACCCCTCCACTTT. This translates into CASRHGQGENSPLHF.

The chain has TRBV12-1 and TRBJ1-5; TRBD1 is taken as the D call from the table, unchecked against the DNA. TRBV12-1 is termed a pseudogene. This CDR3 region has 17 residues. CDR3 in amino acids: CASSFALSRGSNQPQHF. The CDR3 bases are TGTGCCAGCAGCTTTGCCCTTTCCAGGGGGAGCAATCAGCCCCAGCATTTT.

The J gene is TRBJ2-2, the V gene TRBV5-4; D unresolved. The germline CDR1 and CDR2 sequences are SGHNT and YYREEE (reference sequence). This CDR3 is 14 amino acids long. V was shortened by 0 bases and J by 2 bases, with 5 bases between the two germline ends. In DNA form, the CDR3 reads TGTGCCAGCAGCTTGGCGGTTAACACCGGGGAGCTGTTTTTT. It yields the protein CASSLAVNTGELFF.

The V gene is TRBV11-3, the J gene TRBJ1-3; D perhaps matches TRBD1 (5 bases). Looked up from germline, CDR1 is SGHNT and CDR2 is YENEEA. Trimming stripped 5 bases from V and 2 bases from J, with 13 bases between. This CDR3 has 15 residues. This chain's CDR3 is CASSLSGTTGNTIYF. The CDR3 DNA follows: TGTGCCAGCAGCCTCTCGGGGACTACTGGAAACACCATATATTTT.

The V gene is TRBV18, the J gene TRBJ1-1; no clear D gene. V was pared by 1 base and J by 1 base, with 10 bases between. CDR3 length equals 15 residues. Germline CDR1 and CDR2: KGHSH and LQKENI. The CDR3 spells CASSPQPARNTEAFF. DNA of the CDR3: TGTGCCAGCTCACCACAGCCCGCGCGGAACACTGAAGCTTTCTTT.

This chain connects TRBV6-5 to TRBJ1-2; 7 nucleotides align to TRBD1. Trimming removed 6 bases from V and 4 bases from J; junction bases left unmatched: 5. CDR3 length: 13 amino acids. Germline assignment: CDR1 MNHEY and CDR2 SVGAGI. This chain's CDR3 is CASSWDSPYGYTF. The DNA of the CDR3 is TGTGCCAGCAGCTGGGACAGCCCCTATGGCTACACCTTC.

The V and J genes are TRBV7-8 and TRBJ1-3; no firm D call. The CDR3 runs 14 residues. The germline V gene encodes CDR1 SGHVS and CDR2 FQNEAQ. Trimming stripped 5 bases from V and 0 bases from J, with 8 bases between. This CDR3 reads CASSPSSSGNTIYF. In nucleotides, the CDR3 is TGTGCCAGCAGCCCATCGAGCTCTGGAAACACCATATATTTT.

The chain uses TRBV4-3 and TRBJ1-6; the D gene is possibly TRBD1 (6 bases). CDR3 length: 14 residues. Germline V gives CDR1 LGHNA, CDR2 YSLEER. The germline V and J ends were trimmed by 5 bases and 8 bases, with 13 bases remaining between them. CDR3 in amino acids: CASSARGADSPLHF. CDR3 in DNA: TGCGCCAGCAGCGCGCGGGGGGCGGATTCACCCCTCCACTTT.

CDR3 nucleotides: TGCGCCAGCAGCCAAGATACGATGATAGCGGGAGAAACAGATACGCAGTATTTT. Translating it yields CASSQDTMIAGETDTQYF. V usage is TRBV4-3 and J usage is TRBJ2-3; 9 bases align to TRBD2. V dropped 0 bases and J dropped 3; count of bases not matched to a gene: 10. The CDR3 length is 18 residues. The V gene's germline CDR1 is LGHNA and CDR2 YSLEER.

As DNA, the CDR3 is TGTGCCAGCAGCCCCGGGCCGCGACTAGCGTGCGAGCAGTACTTC. Encoded protein: CASSPGPRLACEQYF. The chain is built from TRBV3-1 (or the pseudogene TRBV3-2) and TRBJ2-7, with 8 bases lining up with TRBD2. Germline CDR1 LGHDT, CDR2 YNNKEL (reference sequence). V trimming: 4 bases; J trimming: 6 bases; junction bases outside the gene matches: 11. There are 15 residues in the CDR3.

This clone has ten or more counts. The chain links TRBV5-6 to TRBJ2-1, with TRBD2 as a possible D gene (6 bases). With 5 bases removed from V and 6 bases from J, the gap between germline ends came to 9 bases. Looked up from germline, CDR1 is SGHDT and CDR2 is YYEEEE. CDR3 length: 12 amino acids. CDR3: CASRLTSNEQFF. CDR3 nucleotides: TGTGCCAGCAGACTGACTAGCAATGAGCAGTTCTTC.

This CDR3 reads CASSLERTSGFEQYV. The CDR3 coding sequence is TGCGCCAGCAGCTTGGAGAGGACTAGCGGGTTCGAGCAGTACGTC. This sequence joins TRBV5-1 and TRBJ2-7; 11 nucleotides agree with TRBD2. The CDR3 is 15 residues long. Germline V gene data show CDR1 as SGHRS and CDR2 as YFSETQ. J lost 6 bases, V lost 0 bases, and 5 bases had no gene match.